The entry below describes one TCR beta chain. The identical CDR3 is also encoded by other nucleotide sequences in the sample. The data were taken from a study of shared clonotypes between healthy human individuals. Recent acute infections and vaccinations were absent in the healthy HIV-negative adult donors. Those who donated, Caucasian adults without exception, all lived in Nashville, Tennessee. Sequencing was performed with immunoSEQ multiplex PCR; in TCRdb, only in-frame clones are kept and a portion is missing. This table holds roughly 2.5 million clones, around nine tenths found once. CDR3 length equals 13 residues. J gave up 2 bases and V 5 bases, and 3 bases lay outside the gene matches. Germline V gene data show CDR1 as SGDLS and CDR2 as YYNGEE.

This sequence joins TRBV9 and TRBJ2-5; 7 bases fit TRBD1. Sequencing was carried out using naive CD4+ T cells sorted from blood. Regarding subset: CD45RA+ positively selected. The TCR originated in a man aged 18 to 29 in good health. The CDR3 DNA sequence: TGTGCCAGCAGTCGGGACAGACAAGAGACCCAGTACTTC. This translates into CASSRDRQETQYF.